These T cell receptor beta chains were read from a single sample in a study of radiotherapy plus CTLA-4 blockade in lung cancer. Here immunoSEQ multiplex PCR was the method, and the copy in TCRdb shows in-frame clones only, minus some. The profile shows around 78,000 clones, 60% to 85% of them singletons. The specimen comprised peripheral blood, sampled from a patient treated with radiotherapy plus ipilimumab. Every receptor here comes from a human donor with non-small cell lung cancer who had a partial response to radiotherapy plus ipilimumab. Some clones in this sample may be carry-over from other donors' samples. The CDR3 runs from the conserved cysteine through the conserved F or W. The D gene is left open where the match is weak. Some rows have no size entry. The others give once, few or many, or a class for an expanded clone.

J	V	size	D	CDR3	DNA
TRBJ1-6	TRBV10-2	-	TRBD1	CASSAGTGRASPLHF	TGCGCCAGCAGTGCCGGGACAGGACGGGCATCACCCCTCCACTTT
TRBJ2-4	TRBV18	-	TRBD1	CASSPGQKNIQYF	TGTGCCAGCTCACCGGGACAGAAAAACATTCAGTACTTC
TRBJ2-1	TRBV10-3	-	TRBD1	CAISDGTGINEQFF	TGTGCCATCAGTGACGGGACAGGGATAAATGAGCAGTTCTTC
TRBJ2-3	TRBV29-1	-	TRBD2	CSVGRGGNTDTQYF	TGCAGCGTTGGACGCGGGGGGAACACAGATACGCAGTATTTT
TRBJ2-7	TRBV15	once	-	CATSRDSRAYEQYF	TGTGCCACCAGTAGAGATAGCCGTGCCTACGAGCAGTACTTC
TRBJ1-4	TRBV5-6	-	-	CASSRLDSSNEKLFF	TGTGCCAGCAGCCGATTGGACAGTTCTAATGAAAAACTGTTTTTT
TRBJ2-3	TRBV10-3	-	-	CAIKPHLSTDTQYF	TGTGCCATCAAGCCCCACCTTAGCACAGATACGCAGTATTTT
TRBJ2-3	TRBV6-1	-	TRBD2	CASSEGLLAGRNTDTQYF	TGTGCCAGCAGTGAAGGATTACTAGCGGGACGAAACACAGATACGCAGTATTTT
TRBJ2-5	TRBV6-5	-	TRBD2	CATAPAGVETQYF	TGTGCCACCGCCCCAGCGGGGGTGGAGACCCAGTACTTC
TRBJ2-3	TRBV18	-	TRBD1	CASSPTPGQGARDTQYF	TGTGCCAGCTCACCCACTCCGGGACAGGGGGCTAGAGATACGCAGTATTTT
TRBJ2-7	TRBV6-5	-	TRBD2	CASSSALSGAAYEQYF	TGTGCCAGCAGTTCCGCCCTTAGCGGGGCCGCCTACGAGCAGTACTTC
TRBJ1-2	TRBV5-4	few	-	CASSLDSLNYGYTF	TGTGCCAGCAGCCTAGACAGCCTTAACTATGGCTACACCTTC
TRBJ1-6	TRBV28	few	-	CASTGGNSPLHF	TGTGCCAGCACCGGAGGTAATTCACCCCTCCACTTT
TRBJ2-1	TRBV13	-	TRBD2	CASSSARGVTYSNEQFF	TGTGCCAGCAGCTCCGCCCGGGGGGTTACTTATTCCAATGAGCAGTTCTTC
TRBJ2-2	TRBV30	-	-	CAWRGPSNTGELFF	TGTGCCTGGAGGGGGCCCTCGAACACCGGGGAGCTGTTTTTT
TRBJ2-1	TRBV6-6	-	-	CASREGVSEFF	TGTGCCAGCAGAGAAGGTGTTAGCGAGTTCTTC
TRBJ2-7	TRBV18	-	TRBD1	CASTKRTGNSYEQYF	TGTGCCAGCACCAAGAGGACAGGAAACTCCTACGAGCAGTACTTC
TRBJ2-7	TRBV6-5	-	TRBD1	CASSYRQGAHEQYF	TGTGCCAGCAGTTACCGACAGGGGGCGCATGAGCAGTACTTC
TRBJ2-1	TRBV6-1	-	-	CASRKPGDYNEQFF	TGTGCCAGCAGAAAACCAGGGGACTACAATGAGCAGTTCTTC
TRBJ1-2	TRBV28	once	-	CASSSNNGYTF	TGTGCCAGCAGTTCAAACAACGGCTACACCTTC
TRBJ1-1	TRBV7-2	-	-	CASSLQGNTEAFF	TGTGCCAGCAGCTTACAGGGTAACACTGAAGCTTTCTTT
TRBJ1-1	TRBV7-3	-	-	CASSLRGGANTEAFF	TGTGCCAGCAGCTTACGGGGGGGGGCGAACACTGAAGCTTTCTTT
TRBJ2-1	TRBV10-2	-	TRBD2	CASSEGLAGGRYNEQFF	TGCGCCAGCAGTGAGGGACTAGCGGGGGGGAGGTACAATGAGCAGTTCTTC
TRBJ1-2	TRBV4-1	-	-	CASSPRDSPFYGYTF	TGCGCCAGCAGCCCGAGGGACTCCCCCTTCTATGGCTACACCTTC
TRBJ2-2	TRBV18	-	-	CASSLDTLTGGSTGELFF	TGTGCCAGCTCACTCGATACTCTGACAGGAGGAAGCACCGGGGAGCTGTTTTTT
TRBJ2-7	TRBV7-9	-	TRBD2	CASSQRDITYEQYF	TGTGCCAGCAGCCAGCGGGATATCACCTACGAGCAGTACTTC
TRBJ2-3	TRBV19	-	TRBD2	CASRELAGVADTQYF	TGTGCCAGTAGAGAACTAGCGGGAGTCGCAGATACGCAGTATTTT
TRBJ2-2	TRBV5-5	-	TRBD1	CATRPRDSNTGELFF	TGTGCCACCAGACCCCGGGACAGCAACACCGGGGAGCTGTTTTTT
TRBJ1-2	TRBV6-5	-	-	CASREPTNYGYTF	TGTGCCAGCAGGGAGCCAACTAACTATGGCTACACCTTC
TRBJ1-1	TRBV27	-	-	CASSLYRGTGTEAFF	TGTGCCAGCAGTTTATATCGGGGGACGGGCACTGAAGCTTTCTTT
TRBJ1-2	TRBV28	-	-	CGARANYGYTF	TGTGGTGCCCGGGCTAACTATGGCTACACCTTC
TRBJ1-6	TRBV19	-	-	CASSILDSNSPLHF	TGTGCCAGTAGTATCCTAGACAGCAATTCACCCCTCCACTTT
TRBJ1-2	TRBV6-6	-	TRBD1	CASKIGTGLYGYTF	TGTGCCAGCAAGATCGGGACAGGGCTTTATGGCTACACCTTC
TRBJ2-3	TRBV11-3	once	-	CASSLRGRADTQYF	TGTGCCAGCAGCTTACGCGGCCGAGCAGATACGCAGTATTTT
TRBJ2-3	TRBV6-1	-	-	CASSLRGGGTDTQYF	TGTGCCAGCAGCTTAAGAGGGGGAGGCACAGATACGCAGTATTTT
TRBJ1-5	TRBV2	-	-	CASRFGGNQPQHF	TGTGCCAGCAGATTTGGGGGGAATCAGCCCCAGCATTTT
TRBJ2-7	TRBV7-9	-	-	CASSPPRAGSSYEQYF	TGTGCCAGCAGCCCACCGCGGGCGGGGAGCTCCTACGAGCAGTACTTC
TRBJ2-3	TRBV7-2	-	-	CASSRDLGTDTQYF	TGTGCCAGCAGCCGGGATTTAGGCACAGATACGCAGTATTTT
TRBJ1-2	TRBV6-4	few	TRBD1	CASSKSDRGYGYTF	TGTGCCAGCTCAAAATCGGACAGGGGCTATGGCTACACCTTC
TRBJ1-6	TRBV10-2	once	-	CASSPPGNSPLHF	TGCGCCAGCTCGCCGCCCGGTAATTCACCCCTCCACTTT
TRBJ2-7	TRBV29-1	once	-	CSVYDSNLSYEQYF	TGCAGCGTATACGACAGTAACCTCTCCTACGAGCAGTACTTC
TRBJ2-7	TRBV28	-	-	CASSPTRDWDYEQYF	TGTGCCAGCAGTCCAACCCGGGACTGGGACTACGAGCAGTACTTC
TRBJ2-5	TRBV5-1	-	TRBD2	CASSLGLAGETQYF	TGCGCCAGCAGCTTGGGACTAGCTGGGGAGACCCAGTACTTC
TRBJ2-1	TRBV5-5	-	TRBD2	CASSHWGGEQFF	TGTGCCAGCAGCCATTGGGGGGGTGAGCAGTTCTTC
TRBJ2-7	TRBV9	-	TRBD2	CASSVGGSSGIYEQYF	TGTGCCAGCAGCGTAGGAGGATCTAGCGGGATATACGAGCAGTACTTC
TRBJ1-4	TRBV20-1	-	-	CGGGINEKLFF	TGCGGTGGAGGAATTAATGAAAAACTGTTTTTT
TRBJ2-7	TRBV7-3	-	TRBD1	CASSATGGQDEQYF	TGTGCCAGCAGCGCGACAGGGGGACAGGACGAGCAGTACTTC
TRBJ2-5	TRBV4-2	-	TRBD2	CASSQDRPTSGETQYF	TGTGCCAGCAGCCAAGATCGTCCGACTAGCGGCGAGACCCAGTACTTC
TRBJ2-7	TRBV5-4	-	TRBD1	CASTHRQGAPYEQYF	TGTGCCAGCACCCACCGACAGGGGGCCCCCTACGAGCAGTACTTC
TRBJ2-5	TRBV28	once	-	CASSSLPGHRYETQYF	TGTGCCAGCAGTTCGTTACCGGGACATCGTTACGAGACCCAGTACTTC
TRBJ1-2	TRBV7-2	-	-	CASSLMVFNYGYTF	TGTGCCAGCAGCCTAATGGTTTTTAACTATGGCTACACCTTC
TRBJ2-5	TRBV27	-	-	CASSLRSGIQETQYF	TGTGCCAGCAGTTTAAGGTCAGGGATCCAAGAGACCCAGTACTTC
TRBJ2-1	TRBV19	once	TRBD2	CASSIMSSLAGSGQFF	TGTGCCAGTAGTATAATGTCGTCCCTAGCGGGAAGTGGGCAGTTCTTC
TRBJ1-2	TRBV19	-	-	CASMETGGGIYGYTF	TGTGCCAGTATGGAGACAGGCGGGGGAATCTATGGCTACACCTTC
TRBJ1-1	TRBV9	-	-	CASSPQGNRDTEAFF	TGTGCCAGCAGCCCCCAAGGGAACAGGGACACTGAAGCTTTCTTT
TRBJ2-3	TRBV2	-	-	CASSDGSWTDTQYF	TGTGCCAGCAGTGACGGGAGTTGGACAGATACGCAGTATTTT